This is a list of T cell receptor beta chains from one sample in a study of T-cell reconstitution after alpha-beta-depleted transplantation in children. MiXCR was run by TCRdb on the PCR reads, yielding one entry per CDR3 protein. The data show 190,000 or so distinct CDR3 sequences, more than 6.5% seen once. The source was PBMCs from the stem cell graft donor, collected from the stem cell graft. These receptors came from a human donor who donated a stem cell graft to a child with Wiskott-Aldrich syndrome. Each CDR3 is given with its conserved first and last residue. Fields, in order: clone size, J gene, D gene, V gene, CDR3 protein, CDR3 DNA. The D gene is left open where the match is weak. Clone size appears in some rows only: once, few, many, or a class for an expanded clone.

>many|TRBJ2-2|TRBD1|TRBV29-1
CSVSGTGGVTGELFF
TGCAGCGTTTCCGGGACAGGGGGCGTAACCGGGGAGCTGTTTTTT
>few|TRBJ2-2|TRBD1|TRBV24-1
CATSDFNRGRGAGELFF
TGTGCCACCAGTGACTTCAACAGGGGCCGGGGCGCCGGGGAGCTGTTTTTT
>many|TRBJ2-1|TRBD1|TRBV5-6
CASSYGQGNEQFF
TGTGCCAGCAGCTACGGACAGGGCAATGAGCAGTTCTTC
>NA|TRBJ1-2|NA|TRBV3-1
CASSQAEWDYGYTF
TGTGCCAGCAGCCAAGCTGAGTGGGACTATGGCTACACCTTC
>many|TRBJ1-6|NA|TRBV12-3/TRBV12-4
CASREDGFNSPLHF
TGTGCCAGCAGGGAGGACGGATTTAATTCACCCCTCCACTTT
>few|TRBJ2-3|TRBD2|TRBV28
CASSSPGLAGGIF
TGTGCCAGCAGTTCCCCGGGACTAGCGGGGGGGATTTTT
>many|TRBJ1-1|TRBD1|TRBV5-1
CASSAGGAQNTEAFF
TGCGCCAGCAGCGCAGGGGGCGCACAGAACACTGAAGCTTTCTTT
>many|TRBJ2-7|NA|TRBV15
CATSRVDGPSYEQYF
TGTGCCACCAGCAGAGTGGACGGCCCTTCCTACGAGCAGTACTTC
>many|TRBJ2-1|NA|TRBV14
CASSRDQSSYNEQFF
TGTGCCAGCAGCCGGGACCAGAGCTCCTACAATGAGCAGTTCTTC
>many|TRBJ2-2|NA|TRBV4-2
CASYKEEGVNTGELFF
TGTGCCAGCTATAAAGAGGAGGGGGTTAACACCGGGGAGCTGTTTTTT
>many|TRBJ2-3|TRBD1|TRBV10-2
CASSEYRGYTDTQYF
TGCGCCAGCAGTGAATACAGGGGGTATACAGATACGCAGTATTTT
>many|TRBJ2-3|NA|TRBV11-2
CASSFWRRVGNTGTDTQYF
TGTGCCAGCAGCTTCTGGCGCCGCGTCGGGAACACCGGCACAGATACGCAGTATTTT
>few|TRBJ2-2|NA|TRBV28
CASSSPGTNTGELFF
TGTGCCAGCAGTTCCCCGGGGACGAACACCGGGGAGCTGTTTTTT
>many|TRBJ2-3|TRBD1|TRBV7-9
CASSLTGTDTQYF
TGCGCCAGCAGCTTGACAGGGACAGATACGCAGTATTTT
>few|TRBJ1-1|NA|TRBV30
CAWGRTPATEAFF
TGTGCCTGGGGTCGGACCCCGGCCACTGAAGCTTTCTTT
>once|TRBJ2-5|NA|TRBV7-9
CASSPPLGVAKTQYF
TGTGCCAGCAGCCCACCCCTAGGGGTCGCGAAGACCCAGTACTTC
>many|TRBJ2-7|NA|TRBV4-3
CASSQDTGFEQYF
TGCGCCAGCAGCCAAGATACGGGATTCGAGCAGTACTTC
>many|TRBJ1-1|NA|TRBV5-1
CASSLKQGLNTEAFF
TGCGCCAGCAGCTTGAAACAGGGACTGAACACTGAAGCTTTCTTT
>NA|TRBJ2-7|NA|TRBV11-2
CASSLVVIGGITYEQYF
TGTGCCAGCAGCTTAGTAGTGATAGGCGGGATCACCTACGAGCAGTACTTC
>many|TRBJ2-1|TRBD1|TRBV7-9
CASSTGTDYNEQFF
TGTGCCAGCAGCACCGGGACAGACTACAATGAGCAGTTCTTC
>many|TRBJ2-7|TRBD1|TRBV3-1
CASSTHRGRDEYEQYF
TGTGCCAGCAGCACTCACAGGGGGCGAGACGAATACGAGCAGTACTTC
>many|TRBJ1-2|TRBD1|TRBV5-1
CASSLVDRGLDYGYTF
TGCGCCAGCAGCTTGGTGGACAGGGGCTTGGACTATGGCTACACCTTC
>many|TRBJ1-2|NA|TRBV9
CASSARDWNGYTF
TGTGCCAGCAGCGCCCGGGACTGGAATGGCTACACCTTC
>many|TRBJ2-1|NA|TRBV7-2
CASSLSSYNEQFF
TGTGCCAGCAGCTTGAGCTCCTACAATGAGCAGTTCTTC
>few|TRBJ2-7|TRBD2|TRBV5-1
CASSEPSSGLAYEQYF
TGCGCCAGCAGCGAGCCTTCTAGCGGGCTGGCCTACGAGCAGTACTTC
>few|TRBJ1-4|NA|TRBV18
CASSLPNSEKLFF
TGTGCCAGCTCCCTTCCGAACAGTGAAAAACTGTTTTTT
>many|TRBJ1-1|NA|TRBV5-1
CASRITASGATEAFF
TGCGCCAGCAGAATCACCGCCTCTGGGGCCACTGAAGCTTTCTTT
>few|TRBJ1-1|NA|TRBV5-1
CASSGVVGRFDTEAFF
TGCGCCAGCAGCGGTGTTGTGGGGCGCTTTGACACTGAAGCTTTCTTT
>many|TRBJ1-5|NA|TRBV5-1
CASSLAGTRGQPQHF
TGCGCCAGCAGCTTGGCCGGGACAAGGGGACAGCCCCAGCATTTT
>many|TRBJ2-3|NA|TRBV12-3/TRBV12-4
CASSLVTPSTDTQYF
TGTGCCAGCAGTTTGGTGACACCTAGCACAGATACGCAGTATTTT
>many|TRBJ2-3|TRBD2|TRBV20-1
CSARSTGGRDTQYF
TGCAGTGCTAGATCTACGGGGGGGCGAGATACGCAGTATTTT
>many|TRBJ2-3|NA|TRBV5-1
CASSLRDGPRGDTQYF
TGCGCCAGCAGCTTGAGGGACGGCCCGAGGGGCGATACGCAGTATTTT
>many|TRBJ2-1|NA|TRBV29-1
CSVEVGVFNNEQFF
TGCAGCGTTGAAGTTGGAGTATTCAACAATGAGCAGTTCTTC
>many|TRBJ2-3|TRBD2|TRBV4-1
CASSSLAGASTDTQYF
TGCGCCAGCAGCTCACTAGCGGGGGCCAGCACAGATACGCAGTATTTT
>many|TRBJ2-2|NA|TRBV5-1
CASSSEQAGTGELFF
TGCGCCAGCAGCTCTGAGCAGGCGGGGACCGGGGAGCTGTTTTTT
>NA|TRBJ2-2|NA|TRBV5-8
CASSPGLRGRTGELFF
TGTGCCAGCAGCCCCGGGCTCAGGGGCAGGACCGGGGAGCTGTTTTTT
>many|TRBJ2-7|TRBD1|TRBV11-2
CASSFAGTGGYEQYF
TGTGCCAGCAGCTTCGCCGGGACAGGGGGCTACGAGCAGTACTTC
>many|TRBJ2-1|NA|TRBV2
CASSESGTTYNEQFF
TGTGCCAGCAGTGAATCCGGGACCACTTACAATGAGCAGTTCTTC
>few|TRBJ2-7|NA|TRBV11-2
CASSPRGAGVKKYSYEQYF
TGTGCCAGCAGCCCCAGGGGGGCGGGGGTAAAAAAATACTCCTACGAGCAGTACTTC
>many|TRBJ2-2|NA|TRBV5-1
CASSAQDTGELFF
TGCGCCAGCAGCGCACAGGACACCGGGGAGCTGTTTTTT
>many|TRBJ1-5|TRBD1|TRBV15
CATSRGGTGPEGQPQHF
TGTGCCACCAGCAGAGGTGGGACAGGTCCCGAGGGTCAGCCCCAGCATTTT
>many|TRBJ2-3|NA|TRBV27
CASRRFAGPEGDTQYF
TGTGCCAGTCGAAGATTTGCCGGACCCGAGGGAGATACGCAGTATTTT
>few|TRBJ1-6|NA|TRBV5-6
CASSYKHSSYNSPLHF
TGTGCCAGCAGCTATAAACACAGCTCCTATAATTCACCCCTCCACTTT